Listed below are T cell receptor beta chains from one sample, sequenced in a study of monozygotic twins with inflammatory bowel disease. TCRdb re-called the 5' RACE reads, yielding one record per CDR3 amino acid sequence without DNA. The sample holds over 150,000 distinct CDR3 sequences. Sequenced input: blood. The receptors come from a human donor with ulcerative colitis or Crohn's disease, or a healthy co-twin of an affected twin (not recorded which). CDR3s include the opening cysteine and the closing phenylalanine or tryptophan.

CDR3aa: CASSYWTEETQYF
j_gene: TRBJ2-5
v_gene: TRBV7-2

CDR3aa: CASSESPWTSGSVYEQYF
j_gene: TRBJ2-7
v_gene: TRBV6-1

CDR3aa: CASTNGAGGYRYTGELFF
j_gene: TRBJ2-2
v_gene: TRBV11-2

CDR3aa: CASSLDGTGGQAFF
j_gene: TRBJ1-1
v_gene: TRBV7-2

CDR3aa: CSVAETGTAYNEQFF
j_gene: TRBJ2-1
v_gene: TRBV29-1

CDR3aa: CASKGGRGALSYNEQFF
j_gene: TRBJ2-1
v_gene: TRBV5-1

CDR3aa: CASSFVPGQKMNTEAFF
j_gene: TRBJ1-1
v_gene: TRBV12-3/TRBV12-4

CDR3aa: CASSPPDGGVEQYF
j_gene: TRBJ2-7
v_gene: TRBV4-2

CDR3aa: CASRTGDRSQPQHF
j_gene: TRBJ1-5
v_gene: TRBV19

CDR3aa: CASSKGIGALPTDTQYF
j_gene: TRBJ2-3
v_gene: TRBV5-5

CDR3aa: CASSYLGADTGELFF
j_gene: TRBJ2-2
v_gene: TRBV6-2/TRBV6-3

CDR3aa: CASSPTSPGTRNTIYF
j_gene: TRBJ1-3
v_gene: TRBV7-9

CDR3aa: CASSLEQGAIDTQYF
j_gene: TRBJ2-3
v_gene: TRBV12-3/TRBV12-4